The entry that follows covers one T cell receptor (beta chain) sequence. The DNA is omitted, as the CDR3 cannot be located on it reliably, and the CDR3 follows TCRdb's listing. TCRdb reprocessed the PCR reads via MiXCR and lists one record per CDR3 protein. The table includes tens of thousands of distinct CDR3 sequences, roughly 49% detected once. The entry originates in a study of CDR3 diversity in severe acne. The CDR3 spans 22 residues, counting both ends. Germline values: CDR1 MNHEY, CDR2 SMNVEV (reference sequence). The V gene is TRBV27, the J gene TRBJ2-7; the table calls TRBD1, which could not be checked here. This clonotype was sampled from a male donor with severe acne vulgaris. What was sequenced was blood. Here the CDR3 reads CASSRDRRTSVPFSPCSYEQYF.